This T cell receptor (beta chain) originates from a study of low-dose radiotherapy and immunotherapy resistance in tumors. In the study overall: In Cohort 2, 1 Gy per fraction was delivered every two weeks, for a total of 13 Gy over 26 weeks. Aspirin 300 mg was given orally each day for four cycles from cycle 1 day 1.

Primers targeting TRAV and TRBV primed first-strand cDNA, covering alpha and beta chains. It was with a constant-region primer and a V-primer adapter that TCRs were amplified over roughly 19 PCR cycles. TCRdb re-called the reads with MiXCR, one entry per CDR3 protein. The sample lists under 95,000 distinct CDR3 sequences, roughly a sixth seen once, with less than 3.5% in the top ten. Time point specified: before trial treatment. The CDR3 totals 16 residues. CDR1 is DFQATT, CDR2 SNEGSKA, per germline (reference sequence). V gave up 0 bases and J gave up 4 bases, with 18 bases separating them. This clonotype appeared many times.

The V call is TRBV20-1, the J call TRBJ1-2; D is perhaps TRBD1 (5 bases). The source of this sequence is a male donor with prostate cancer. The sample in question was PBMCs, obtained before treatment. Here the CDR3 DNA reads TGCAGTGCTAGAGATTCAGCAGGGAGGTTCCCCTATGGCTACACCTTC. Translating it yields CSARDSAGRFPYGYTF.